Shown below are 15 T cell receptor beta chains from a single sample sequenced in a study of OX40 agonist ivuxolimab in advanced cancers. Profiling relied on immunoSEQ multiplex PCR, and the TCRdb table lists in-frame clones only, not all of them. The sample lists 35,000 to 45,000 clones; 74% were seen once. The starting material was CD4+ or CD8+ T cells sorted from blood, obtained in a trial of the OX40 agonist ivuxolimab. These receptors were taken from an adult with an advanced solid tumor such as melanoma, head and neck, liver or kidney cancer.

The V call is TRBV5-4, the J call TRBJ1-2, with a tentative D call TRBD1 (5 bases). There are 15 residues in the CDR3. Germline CDR1 and CDR2: SGHNT and YYREEE (reference sequence). Trimming removed 0 bases at V and 12 bases at J, with 21 bases between. CDR3 sequence (DNA): TGTGCCAGCAGCTTGGATACAGGTCCTTTCCTTGGGGACACCTTC. Its protein product is CASSLDTGPFLGDTF.

The chain has TRBV5-1 and TRBJ2-5; D is uncertain. Germline CDR1 reads SGHRS; CDR2 reads YFSETQ. The CDR3 spans 12 residues. Deletions cut 4 bases from V and 4 bases from J, with 8 bases between. The CDR3 reads CASSPTRETQYF. The CDR3 nucleotides are TGCGCCAGCAGCCCAACCCGAGAGACCCAGTACTTC. Full variable domain (remainder filled in from reference TRBV5-1 and TRBJ2-5): KAGVTQTPRYLIKTRGQQVTLSCSPISGHRSVSWYQQTPGQGLQFLFEYFSETQRNKGNFPGRFSGRQFSNSRSEMNVSTLELGDSALYLCASSPTRETQYFGPGTRLLVL.

The V and J genes are TRBV15 and TRBJ2-5, with D perhaps matching TRBD1 or TRBD2 (5 bases each). This CDR3 spans 15 amino acids. Germline CDR1 LNHNV, CDR2 YYDKDF (reference sequence). Trimming pared 2 bases from V and 1 base from J, leaving 11 bases between. CDR3 DNA: TGTGCCACCAGCAGATCCGGGACGCCCCAAGAGACCCAGTACTTC. Translating gives CATSRSGTPQETQYF.

This clone has just one count. J is TRBJ2-3 and V is TRBV2; tentatively, D is TRBD2 (6 bases). The germline V and J ends were trimmed by 8 bases and 0 bases, with 12 bases remaining between them. The germline V gene encodes CDR1 SNHLY and CDR2 FYNNEI. The CDR3 loop spans 14 amino acids. CDR3 in DNA: TGTGCCAGCGGAGCTAGCGCTAGCACAGATACGCAGTATTTT. Translating it yields CASGASASTDTQYF.

The chain has TRBV2 and TRBJ1-1; no clear D gene. From germline, CDR1 is SNHLY and CDR2 FYNNEI. The CDR3 covers 17 residues. Trimming shortened V by 3 bases and J by 3 bases, and 20 bases separated the two germline ends. As DNA, the CDR3 is TGTGCCAGCAGTGATGTGATGGGTGTCCACTTCGACACTGAAGCTTTCTTT. Translated, it gives CASSDVMGVHFDTEAFF.

The V call is TRBV5-1, the J call TRBJ2-7, with TRBD1 identical over 9 bases. The length of the CDR3 is 15 residues. Trimming took 4 bases from V and 5 from J; bases not matched to a gene: 10. Germline loops: CDR1 SGHRS, CDR2 YFSETQ. The CDR3 sequence: CASSGINRGLNEQYF. DNA for the CDR3: TGCGCCAGCAGCGGGATTAACAGGGGGCTAAACGAGCAGTACTTC.

There are a few counts of this clone. The genes are TRBV14 and TRBJ1-1; 8 nucleotides agree with TRBD1. The CDR3 runs to 13 residues. The J segment lost 8 bases and the V segment lost 1 base, leaving 3 bases of the junction unmatched. Looked up from germline, CDR1 is SGHDN and CDR2 is FVKESK. The CDR3 region has the DNA TGTGCCAGCAGCCAAGTATCAGGGGGCGAAGCTTTCTTT. Residues: CASSQVSGGEAFF.

The chain couples TRBV7-9 to TRBJ2-7; D ambiguous. This CDR3 has 14 residues. From germline, CDR1 is SEHNR and CDR2 FQNEAQ (reference sequence). Trimming pared 2 bases from V and 5 bases from J, leaving 13 bases between. Written as DNA, the CDR3 is TGTGCCAGCAGCTTACGAGGTGAGGTGGACGAGCAGTACGTC. Its translation is CASSLRGEVDEQYV.

This chain connects TRBV6-5 to TRBJ2-1; 9 nucleotides agree with TRBD1. This CDR3 has 15 amino acids. J lost 6 bases, V lost 6 bases, and 9 bases had no gene match. CDR1 and CDR2 (germline): MNHEY, SVGAGI. The CDR3 sequence: CASSRPGQGSNEQFF. Here the CDR3 DNA reads TGTGCCAGCAGCCGACCGGGACAGGGTTCCAATGAGCAGTTCTTC.

The chain employs TRBV6-5 and TRBJ2-7; unclear D gene. Germline values: CDR1 MNHEY, CDR2 SVGAGI. The CDR3 has 13 amino acids. Between the trimmed V and J ends, which lost 2 bases and 6 bases, there was a span of 11 bases. CDR3 DNA: TGTGCCAGCAGTTACACCCCACGGATCGAGCAGTACGTC. Translated, it gives CASSYTPRIEQYV.

The rearrangement joins TRBV27 to TRBJ1-1, with D perhaps TRBD1 (5 bases). Trimming pared 8 bases from V and 4 bases from J, leaving 8 bases between. Germline V CDR1 and CDR2: MNHEY, SMNVEV (reference sequence). The CDR3 extends over 11 amino acids. CDR3 in DNA: TGTGCCAGCTCCGGGGGCACTGAAGCTTTCTTT. The encoded protein is CASSGGTEAFF.

The chain carries TRBV19 and TRBJ1-1; D is perhaps TRBD1 (5 bases). CDR3 length: 16 amino acids. Deletions cut 5 bases from V and 3 bases from J, with 19 bases between. The V gene's germline CDR1 is LNHDA and CDR2 SQIVND (reference sequence). CDR3 protein: CASSLPSGGSDTEAFF. The CDR3 DNA reads TGTGCCAGTAGTCTCCCTAGCGGGGGGTCCGACACTGAAGCTTTCTTT.

The V gene is TRBV7-8, the J gene TRBJ1-6; tentative D call: TRBD1 (5 bases). The CDR3 has 16 residues. Germline loops: CDR1 SGHVS, CDR2 FQNEAQ. V lost 0 bases to trimming and J lost 6 bases, with 12 bases between them. DNA of the CDR3: TGTGCCAGCAGCTTAGCGGGGAGGGGCAGTAATTCACCCCTCCACTTT. Translated: CASSLAGRGSNSPLHF.

Only one count was recorded for this clone. The rearrangement joins TRBV28 to TRBJ2-3; 8 bases are shared with TRBD2. After removal of 3 bases from V and 3 bases from J, the junction contained 2 bases not matched to a gene. Germline-derived CDR1 and CDR2 are MDHEN and SYDVKM. The CDR3 has 14 residues. The CDR3 DNA sequence: TGTGCCAGCAGTTTTAGCGGGGTTACAGATACGCAGTATTTT. This encodes CASSFSGVTDTQYF.

The gene calls are TRBV2 and TRBJ1-1; 9 nucleotides match TRBD1. The CDR3 runs 16 residues. Trimming cost V 6 bases and J 4 bases; bases outside gene matches: 12. The V gene's germline CDR1 is SNHLY and CDR2 FYNNEI. CDR3 sequence (DNA): TGTGCCAGCAGCGACAGGGGGATCTGGATCGGCACTGAAGCTTTCTTT. Translated: CASSDRGIWIGTEAFF.